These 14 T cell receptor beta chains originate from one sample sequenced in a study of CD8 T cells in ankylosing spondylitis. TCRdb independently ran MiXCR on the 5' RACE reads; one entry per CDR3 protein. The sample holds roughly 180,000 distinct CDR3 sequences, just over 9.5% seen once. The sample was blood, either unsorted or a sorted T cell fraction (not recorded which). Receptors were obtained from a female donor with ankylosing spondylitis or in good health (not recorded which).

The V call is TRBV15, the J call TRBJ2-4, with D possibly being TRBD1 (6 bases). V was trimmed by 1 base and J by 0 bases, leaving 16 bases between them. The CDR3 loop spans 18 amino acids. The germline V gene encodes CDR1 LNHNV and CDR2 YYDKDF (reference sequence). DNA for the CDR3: TGTGCCACCAGCAGAGTCCCCACAGGGTACGGAGCCAAAAACATTCAGTACTTC. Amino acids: CATSRVPTGYGAKNIQYF.

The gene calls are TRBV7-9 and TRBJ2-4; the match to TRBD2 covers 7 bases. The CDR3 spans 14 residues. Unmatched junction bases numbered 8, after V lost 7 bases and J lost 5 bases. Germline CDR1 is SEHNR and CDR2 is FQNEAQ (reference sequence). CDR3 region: CASIGSGDQNIQYF. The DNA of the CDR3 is TGTGCCAGCATAGGAAGCGGGGATCAAAACATTCAGTACTTC.

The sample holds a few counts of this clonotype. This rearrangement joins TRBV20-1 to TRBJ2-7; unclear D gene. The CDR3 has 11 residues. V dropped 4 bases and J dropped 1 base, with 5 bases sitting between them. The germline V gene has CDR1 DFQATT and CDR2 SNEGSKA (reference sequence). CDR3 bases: TGCAGTGCTACCGTTTCCTACGAGCAGTACTTC. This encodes CSATVSYEQYF.

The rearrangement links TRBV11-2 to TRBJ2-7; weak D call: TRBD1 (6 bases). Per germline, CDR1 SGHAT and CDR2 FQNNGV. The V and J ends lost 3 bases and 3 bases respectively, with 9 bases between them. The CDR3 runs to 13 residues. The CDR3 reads CASSFQGLYEQYF. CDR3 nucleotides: TGTGCCAGCAGCTTCCAGGGGCTCTACGAGCAGTACTTC.

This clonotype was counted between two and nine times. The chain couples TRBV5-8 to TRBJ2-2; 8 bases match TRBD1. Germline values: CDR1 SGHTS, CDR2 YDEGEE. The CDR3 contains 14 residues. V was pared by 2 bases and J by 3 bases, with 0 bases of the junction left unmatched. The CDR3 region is CASSLQGDTGELFF. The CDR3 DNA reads TGTGCCAGCAGCTTACAGGGGGACACCGGGGAGCTGTTTTTT.

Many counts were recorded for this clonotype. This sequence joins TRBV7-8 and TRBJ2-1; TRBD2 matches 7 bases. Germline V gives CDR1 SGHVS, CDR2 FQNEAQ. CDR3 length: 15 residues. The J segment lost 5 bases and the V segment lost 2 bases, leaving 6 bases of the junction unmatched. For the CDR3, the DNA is TGTGCCAGCAGCTTAAGTGGGCTAGCGGACAATGAGCAGTTCTTC. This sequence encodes CASSLSGLADNEQFF. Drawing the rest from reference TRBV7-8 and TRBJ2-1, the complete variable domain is GAGVSQSPRYKVAKRGQDVALRCDPISGHVSLFWYQQALGQGPEFLTYFQNEAQLDKSGLPSDRFFAERPEGSVSTLKIQRTQQEDSAVYLCASSLSGLADNEQFFGPGTRLTVL.

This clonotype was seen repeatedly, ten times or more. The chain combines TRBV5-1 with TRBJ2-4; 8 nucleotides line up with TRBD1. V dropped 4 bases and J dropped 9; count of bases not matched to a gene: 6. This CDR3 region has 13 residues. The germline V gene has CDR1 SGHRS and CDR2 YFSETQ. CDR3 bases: TGCGCCAGCAGCCAGGACAGGGTCGGCATTCAGTACTTC. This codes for CASSQDRVGIQYF.

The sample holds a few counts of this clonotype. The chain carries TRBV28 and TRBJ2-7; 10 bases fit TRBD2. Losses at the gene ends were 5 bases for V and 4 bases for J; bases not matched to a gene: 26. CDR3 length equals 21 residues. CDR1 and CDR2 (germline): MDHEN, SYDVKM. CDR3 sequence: CASSPSGGYGTSVFPGYEQYF. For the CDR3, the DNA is TGTGCCAGCAGTCCCTCGGGTGGGTACGGGACTAGCGTGTTCCCCGGGTACGAGCAGTACTTC.

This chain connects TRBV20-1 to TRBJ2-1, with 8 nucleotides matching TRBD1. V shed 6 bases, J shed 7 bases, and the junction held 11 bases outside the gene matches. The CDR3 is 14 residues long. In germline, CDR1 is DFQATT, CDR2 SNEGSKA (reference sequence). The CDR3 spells CSASAGGAGNEQFF. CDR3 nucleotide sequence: TGCAGTGCCTCGGCAGGGGGCGCCGGGAATGAGCAGTTCTTC.

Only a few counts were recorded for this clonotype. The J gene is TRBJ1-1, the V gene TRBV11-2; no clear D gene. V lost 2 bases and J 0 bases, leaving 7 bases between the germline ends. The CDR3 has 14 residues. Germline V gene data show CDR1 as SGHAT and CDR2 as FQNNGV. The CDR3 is CASSLPSVNTEAFF. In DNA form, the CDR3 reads TGTGCCAGCAGCTTACCCTCAGTGAACACTGAAGCTTTCTTT.

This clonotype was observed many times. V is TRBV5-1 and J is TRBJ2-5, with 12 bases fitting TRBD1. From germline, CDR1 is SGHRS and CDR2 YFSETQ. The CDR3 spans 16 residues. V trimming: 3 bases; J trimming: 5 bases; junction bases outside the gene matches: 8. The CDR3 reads CASSYTGQGAAETQYF. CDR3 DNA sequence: TGCGCCAGCAGCTATACGGGACAGGGGGCGGCGGAGACCCAGTACTTC.

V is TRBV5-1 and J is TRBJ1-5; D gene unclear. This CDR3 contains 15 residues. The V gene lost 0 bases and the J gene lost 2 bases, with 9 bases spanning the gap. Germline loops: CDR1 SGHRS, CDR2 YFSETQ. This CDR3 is CASSLEGSGNQPQHF. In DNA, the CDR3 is TGCGCCAGCAGCTTGGAGGGCTCCGGCAATCAGCCCCAGCATTTT.

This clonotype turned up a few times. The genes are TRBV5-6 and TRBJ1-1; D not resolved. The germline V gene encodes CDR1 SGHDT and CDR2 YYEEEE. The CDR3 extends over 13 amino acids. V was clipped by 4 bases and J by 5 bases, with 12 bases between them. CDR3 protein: CASSRVYFTEAFF. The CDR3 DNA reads TGTGCCAGCAGCAGAGTTTATTTTACTGAAGCTTTCTTT. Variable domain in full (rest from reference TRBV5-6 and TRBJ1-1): DAGVTQSPTHLIKTRGQQVTLRCSPKSGHDTVSWYQQALGQGPQFIFQYYEEEERQRGNFPDRFSGHQFPNYSSELNVNALLLGDSALYLCASSRVYFTEAFFGQGTRLTVV.

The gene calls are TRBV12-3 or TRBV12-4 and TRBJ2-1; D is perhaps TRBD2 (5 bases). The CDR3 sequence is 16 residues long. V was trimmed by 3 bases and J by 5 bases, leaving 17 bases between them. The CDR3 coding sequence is TGTGCCAGCAGTTTCGGTTCTAGCCGAAGAGACAATGAGCAGTTCTTC. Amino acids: CASSFGSSRRDNEQFF.